This TCR beta chain appears in the sequencing data of a study of CD8+ T cells in alopecia areata. Study results and caveats: A great number of expanded lesional clones endured in scalp and blood during tofacitinib.

The treatment: oral pan-JAK inhibitor, 5-10 mg twice daily. The CDR3 has 15 residues. From germline, CDR1 is WSHSY and CDR2 SAAADI. V lost 3 bases and J 1 base, leaving 12 bases between the germline ends. In the case of this clone: Its target is not known.

cDNA reverse transcribed from extracted RNA served as the sequencing template. Some clones are missing from TCRdb's copy, which holds only in-frame ones; the method was immunoSEQ multiplex PCR. The table shows a few hundred thousand clones, with 60% occurring only once. The receptor was isolated from a human donor with alopecia areata. The chain has TRBV10-2 and TRBJ2-5; D perhaps matches TRBD2 (5 bases). Here the sequenced sample was CD4+ T cells sorted from blood, taken at week 52, from a patient treated with tofacitinib. The CDR3 nucleotides read TGCGCCAGCAGTGACGCTAGCAGCGGCCAAGAGACCCAGTACTTC. Its translation: CASSDASSGQETQYF.